This TCR beta chain derives from a study of blood T cells in healthy people across ages. Then a second PCR, running about 6 to 11 cycles, was carried out with a sample-barcoded 5' primer and a J-beta primer mix. TCRdb used MiXCR to reprocess the 5' RACE reads, holding one entry per CDR3 protein. Of about 770,000 distinct CDR3 sequences in the sample, 44% were seen once. Germline V lookup: CDR1 SGHDT, CDR2 YYEEEE. There are 16 residues in the CDR3. This TCR was recovered from a man aged 55-75 years in good health. The chain employs TRBV5-6 and TRBJ2-1; 8 positions agree with TRBD1. Matching the DNA end better, TRBJ2-7 makes the J call doubtful. The specimen sequenced was blood. The CDR3: CASSLDWTGSYNEQYF. In DNA form, the CDR3 reads TGTGCCAGCAGCTTGGATTGGACAGGGTCATACAATGAGCAGTACTTC.